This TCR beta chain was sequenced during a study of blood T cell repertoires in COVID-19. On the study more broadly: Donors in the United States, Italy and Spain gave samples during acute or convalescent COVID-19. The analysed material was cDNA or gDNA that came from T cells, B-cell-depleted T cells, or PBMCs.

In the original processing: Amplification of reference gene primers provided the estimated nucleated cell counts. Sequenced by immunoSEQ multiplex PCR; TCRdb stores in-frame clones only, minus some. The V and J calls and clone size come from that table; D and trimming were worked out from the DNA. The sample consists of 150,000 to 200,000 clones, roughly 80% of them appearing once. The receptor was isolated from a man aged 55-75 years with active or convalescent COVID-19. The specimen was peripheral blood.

Written as DNA, the CDR3 is TGTGCCAGCAGCGCGACTAGCGGGACAGTAAAGTATTTT. Protein: CASSATSGTVKYF. The chain couples TRBV7-3 to TRBJ2-3; 11 bases agree with TRBD2. CDR3 length: 13 amino acids. Losses at the gene ends were 5 bases for V and 13 bases for J; bases not matched to a gene: 8. CDR1 and CDR2 (germline): SGHTA, FQGTGA.